This T cell receptor beta chain derives from a study of blood T cell repertoires in COVID-19. Across the study: Sites in the United States, Italy and Spain provided acute and convalescent COVID-19 samples. In each case, the material was cDNA or gDNA derived from T cells, B-cell-depleted T cells, or PBMCs.

V was clipped by 7 bases and J by 6 bases; unmatched bases: 5. The germline V gene encodes CDR1 MNHEY and CDR2 SVGAGI. The CDR3 has 14 amino acids. The method was immunoSEQ multiplex PCR; TCRdb's version includes in-frame clones alone and lacks a portion of them. The data contain 350,000 to 400,000 clones, around 87% of them seen just once; the ten biggest clones take up approximately 1.9%. Sequencing input: PBMCs or T cells enriched from blood (not recorded which). This sequence originates from a man aged 35 to 55 in a cohort exposed to, infected with or recovered from COVID-19 (not recorded which). The chain combines TRBV6-5 with TRBJ2-7, with TRBD2 matching 14 bases. The CDR3 spells CASTGTSGSGEQYF. CDR3 DNA: TGTGCCAGCACAGGGACTAGCGGGAGCGGCGAGCAGTACTTC.